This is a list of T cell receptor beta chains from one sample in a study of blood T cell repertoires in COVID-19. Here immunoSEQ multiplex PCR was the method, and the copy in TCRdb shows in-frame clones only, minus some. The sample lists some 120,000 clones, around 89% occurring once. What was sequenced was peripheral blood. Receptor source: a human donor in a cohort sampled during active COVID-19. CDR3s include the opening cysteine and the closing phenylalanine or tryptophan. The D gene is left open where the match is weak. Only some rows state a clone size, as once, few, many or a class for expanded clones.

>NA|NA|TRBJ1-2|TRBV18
TGTGCCAGCTCCCTCCGACAGGACCCTAACTATGGCTACACCTTC
CASSLRQDPNYGYTF
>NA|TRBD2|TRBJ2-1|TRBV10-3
TGTGCCATCAGACGAGCCTTTTTGACTAGCGGGGACAATGAGCAGTTCTTC
CAIRRAFLTSGDNEQFF
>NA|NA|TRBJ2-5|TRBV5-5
TGTGCCAGCAGCTTGGGGGCGGGGCCGGGAGAGACCCAGTACTTC
CASSLGAGPGETQYF
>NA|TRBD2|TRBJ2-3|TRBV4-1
TGCGCCAGCAGCCATATCGGGACTAGAATAGATACGCAGTATTTT
CASSHIGTRIDTQYF
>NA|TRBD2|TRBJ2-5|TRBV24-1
TGTGCCACCAGTGACCCTCCTCAGAGCGGCGGGGGGGGGACCCAGTACTTC
CATSDPPQSGGGGTQYF
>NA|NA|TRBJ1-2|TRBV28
TGTGCCAGCGGAGTTTCCCGTGATGATGGCTACACCTTC
CASGVSRDDGYTF
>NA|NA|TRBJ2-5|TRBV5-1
TGCGCCAGCAACAGGGTCGCAAGAGAGACCCAGTACTTC
CASNRVARETQYF
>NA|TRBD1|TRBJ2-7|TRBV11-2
TGTGCCAGCAGCTTAGGGCCGATCCTCGGACAGGGGAGCTCCTACGAGCAGTACTTC
CASSLGPILGQGSSYEQYF
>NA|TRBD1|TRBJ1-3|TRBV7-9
TGTGCCAGCAGCCGCCGTAATCTCCGGGACAGATACTCTGGAAACACCATATATTTT
CASSRRNLRDRYSGNTIYF
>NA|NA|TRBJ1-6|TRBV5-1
TGCGCCAGCCGCAGCAGGCCAAGCTCCTATAATTCACCCCTCCACTTT
CASRSRPSSYNSPLHF
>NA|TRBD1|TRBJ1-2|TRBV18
TGTGCCAGCTCACCTAGACAGGGGGCGGAGGGCTACACCTTC
CASSPRQGAEGYTF
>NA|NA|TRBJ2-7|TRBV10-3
TGTGCCATCAGTGAGTCGACACGGACCTACGAGCAGTACTTC
CAISESTRTYEQYF
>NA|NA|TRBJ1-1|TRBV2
TGTGCCAGCAGAGACACCGAGTCGGCCACTGAAGCTTTCTTT
CASRDTESATEAFF
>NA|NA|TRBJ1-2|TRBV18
TGTGCCAGCTCACCAGATTTTACAGGCTATGGCTACACCTTC
CASSPDFTGYGYTF
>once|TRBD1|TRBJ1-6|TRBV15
TGTGCCACCACCCCGGTCCGGGACAGGTGGTCACCCCTCCACTTT
CATTPVRDRWSPLHF
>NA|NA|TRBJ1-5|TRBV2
TGTGCCAGCAGTGATATTGTCGCGGGGTTCGTGAGCAATCAGCCCCAGCATTTT
CASSDIVAGFVSNQPQHF
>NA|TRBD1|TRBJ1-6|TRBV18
TGTGCCAGCTCCTTGGGACAGGGGGCGCGTAATTCACCCCTCCACTTT
CASSLGQGARNSPLHF
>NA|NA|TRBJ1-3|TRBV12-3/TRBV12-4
TGTGCCAGCAGGGGCAGAAACACCATATATTTT
CASRGRNTIYF
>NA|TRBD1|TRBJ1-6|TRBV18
TGTGCCAGCTCACCAGTAAGAGGGGGCGGAGGTAATTCACCCCTCCACTTT
CASSPVRGGGGNSPLHF